Below, 27 T cell receptor beta chains from the same sample are listed, as sequenced in a study of blood T cell repertoires in COVID-19. The data were produced by immunoSEQ multiplex PCR, yet TCRdb's version contains in-frame clones alone and is incomplete. The sample lists fewer than 250,000 clones, roughly 86% seen once, with 4.5% to 6% in the top ten. The sequenced material came from peripheral blood. Source of these receptors: a woman in her 70s with active or convalescent COVID-19.

The CDR3 is CASSSVTGELFF. In DNA form, the CDR3 reads TGTGCCAGCAGTTCGGTGACCGGGGAGCTGTTTTTT. The chain is built from TRBV27 and TRBJ2-2; D is unclear. Germline lookup yields CDR1 MNHEY and CDR2 SMNVEV (reference sequence). The CDR3 runs to 12 residues. V lost 4 bases and J 5 bases, leaving 5 bases between the germline ends.

The chain combines TRBV9 with TRBJ2-3; D is ambiguous. The length of the CDR3 is 14 residues. Trimming stripped 4 bases from V and 4 bases from J, with 13 bases between. CDR1 is SGDLS, CDR2 YYNGEE, per germline. The CDR3 bases are TGTGCCAGCAGCTCTCGACTCGTAGCAGATACGCAGTATTTT. This encodes CASSSRLVADTQYF.

The V and J genes are TRBV19 and TRBJ2-7; 8 bases line up with TRBD1. CDR1 is LNHDA and CDR2 is SQIVND in the germline V gene (reference sequence). V lost 2 bases and J lost 2; bases outside the gene matches: 5. CDR3 size: 15 residues. Here the CDR3 DNA reads TGTGCCAGTAGTATACGGACAGGGTTACCCTACGAGCAGTACTTC. It encodes CASSIRTGLPYEQYF.

This chain joins TRBV24-1 and TRBJ2-1; 8 bases match TRBD2. The V gene's germline CDR1 is KGHDR and CDR2 SFDVKD. Trimming took 6 bases from V and 0 from J; bases not matched to a gene: 9. This CDR3 region has 17 residues. The chain's CDR3 is CATSSSGSPISYNEQFF. The CDR3 DNA sequence: TGTGCCACCAGTTCTAGCGGGTCTCCAATCTCCTACAATGAGCAGTTCTTC.

This sequence joins TRBV19 and TRBJ2-3; 9 bases agree with TRBD1. The germline gives CDR1 LNHDA, CDR2 SQIVND (reference sequence). The CDR3 is 14 amino acids. Trimming took 8 bases from V and 4 from J; bases not matched to a gene: 7. This CDR3 is CASSTGGYSDTQYF. The CDR3 DNA reads TGTGCCAGTTCGACAGGGGGTTATTCAGATACGCAGTATTTT.

The chain is built from TRBV27 and TRBJ2-1; D not resolved. CDR3 size: 12 residues. Germline assignment: CDR1 MNHEY and CDR2 SMNVEV (reference sequence). Trimming removed 5 bases from V and 8 bases from J, with 10 bases in between. DNA for the CDR3: TGTGCCAGCAGTGCCTCGCGCGATGAGCAGTTCTTC. Encoded protein: CASSASRDEQFF.

The chain recombines TRBV28 with TRBJ2-5; 11 bases match TRBD1. After removal of 6 bases from V and 4 bases from J, the junction contained 4 bases not matched to a gene. The CDR3 covers 14 residues. The germline gives CDR1 MDHEN, CDR2 SYDVKM. Here the CDR3 DNA reads TGTGCCAGCAGAGCCGGGACAGGGGGAGAGACCCAGTACTTC. This translates into CASRAGTGGETQYF.

The J gene is TRBJ1-1, the V gene TRBV18, with D unclear. The germline V and J ends were trimmed by 3 bases and 5 bases, with 10 bases remaining between them. Germline V gene lookup returns CDR1 KGHSH and CDR2 LQKENI. CDR3 length: 13 amino acids. CDR3 protein: CASSPSSETEAFF. DNA of the CDR3: TGTGCCAGCTCACCGTCGTCGGAGACTGAAGCTTTCTTT.

V gene TRBV5-6 combines with J gene TRBJ1-2; D not certain. Germline CDR1 reads SGHDT; CDR2 reads YYEEEE. The CDR3 is 14 residues long. Trimming pared 6 bases from V and 4 bases from J, leaving 16 bases between. CDR3 coding DNA: TGTGCCAGCACGGCTCAGGTTGTGGGCTATGGCTACACCTTC. As protein: CASTAQVVGYGYTF.

The chain has TRBV25-1 and TRBJ1-2, with TRBD1 as a possible D gene (5 bases). The CDR3 has 12 residues. V was pared by 3 bases and J by 4 bases, with 6 bases between. CDR1 is MGHDK and CDR2 is SYGVNS in the germline V gene. The CDR3 DNA reads TGTGCCAGCAGTGACAGGGTCTATGGCTACACCTTC. Protein sequence: CASSDRVYGYTF.

The CDR3 DNA follows: TGTGCCACCAGGGACAGGGTCTCCTACAATGAGCAGTTCTTC. This translates into CATRDRVSYNEQFF. The chain employs TRBV19 and TRBJ2-1; TRBD1 matches 9 bases. This CDR3 region has 14 residues. Looked up from germline, CDR1 is LNHDA and CDR2 is SQIVND (reference sequence). The V segment lost 10 bases and the J segment 0 bases; nucleotides outside the gene matches: 4.

V gene TRBV7-9 combines with J gene TRBJ2-1; D might be TRBD2 (6 bases). The CDR3 has 18 residues. Trimming took off 0 bases at V and 2 bases at J, with 17 bases between the two ends. Germline V gives CDR1 SEHNR, CDR2 FQNEAQ (reference sequence). CDR3 amino acids: CASSLASIRESPYNEQFF. CDR3 sequence (DNA): TGTGCCAGCAGCTTAGCTTCCATCCGGGAGAGTCCCTACAATGAGCAGTTCTTC.

The table lists this clone with a count of one. J is TRBJ2-1 and V is TRBV18, with 9 bases aligning to TRBD1. With 5 bases clipped from V and 5 bases from J, the junction kept 7 bases outside the gene matches. The germline gives CDR1 KGHSH, CDR2 LQKENI. The CDR3 runs to 15 residues. CDR3 loop: CASSGGTGRDNEQFF. The CDR3 DNA reads as TGTGCCAGCTCAGGAGGGACAGGGAGGGACAATGAGCAGTTCTTC.

This chain joins TRBV18 and TRBJ1-5, with D tentatively TRBD1 (5 bases). Germline CDR1 KGHSH, CDR2 LQKENI. The CDR3 loop spans 14 amino acids. The V end lost 6 bases, the J end lost 3 bases, and 12 bases lay between the germline ends. CDR3 DNA sequence: TGTGCCAGCTCCCTCCAGGGTTACAATCAGCCCCAGCATTTT. This translates into CASSLQGYNQPQHF.

This clone occurred once. V gene TRBV21-1 combines with J gene TRBJ2-7; TRBD1 is the table's D call and was not checked against the DNA. TRBV21-1 is termed a pseudogene. The CDR3 is made up of 16 amino acids. The CDR3 DNA reads as TGTGCCAGCAGCATCCCGCCGGGACAGGGGTTTTCCGAGCAGTACTTC. This gives the protein CASSIPPGQGFSEQYF.

The chain couples TRBV2 to TRBJ2-2; unclear D gene. The CDR3 has 14 residues. The germline V gene encodes CDR1 SNHLY and CDR2 FYNNEI. V dropped 7 bases and J dropped 1 base, with 10 bases sitting between them. CDR3 sequence reads: CASMREENTGELFF. As DNA, the CDR3 is TGTGCCAGCATGAGAGAAGAGAACACCGGGGAGCTGTTTTTT.

The chain joins TRBV20-1 to TRBJ2-3; D might be TRBD1 (5 bases). Trimming removed 3 bases at V and 5 bases at J, with 15 bases between. The germline CDR1 and CDR2 sequences are DFQATT and SNEGSKA (reference sequence). This CDR3 region has 14 residues. Here the CDR3 DNA reads TGCAGTGCTAGTTTGGGCAGGGTAGGAGATACGCAGTATTTT. Translated, it gives CSASLGRVGDTQYF.

The chain uses TRBV7-9 and TRBJ2-3; 7 bases map to TRBD2. From germline, CDR1 is SEHNR and CDR2 FQNEAQ (reference sequence). V was pared by 5 bases and J by 0 bases, with 14 bases of the junction left unmatched. CDR3 length: 18 residues. The CDR3 loop reads CASSLRGDAGPSTDTQYF. The DNA for the CDR3 is TGTGCCAGCAGCCTCCGGGGGGATGCGGGACCTAGCACAGATACGCAGTATTTT.

The chain joins TRBV18 to TRBJ2-7; unclear D gene. CDR1 and CDR2 from the germline V gene are KGHSH and LQKENI. Trimming left V 3 bases short and J 2 bases short, with 8 bases between. The CDR3 is made up of 13 amino acids. The CDR3 here is CASSPAGTYEQYF. CDR3 bases: TGTGCCAGCTCACCGGCAGGTACCTACGAGCAGTACTTC.

The chain uses TRBV5-1 and TRBJ2-7; 8 bases align to TRBD2. The trim removed 2 bases at V and 1 base at J, leaving 5 bases unmatched. Per the germline V gene, CDR1 is SGHRS and CDR2 is YFSETQ. The CDR3 runs to 15 residues. The CDR3 nucleotides read TGCGCCAGCAGCTTTCGGGAGGGCCTATCCTACGAGCAGTACTTC. Translating it yields CASSFREGLSYEQYF.

This clone has just one count. V and J are TRBV7-9 and TRBJ2-1; 9 nucleotides agree with TRBD2. V gave up 1 base and J gave up 5 bases; unmatched junction bases: 12. CDR1 is SEHNR and CDR2 is FQNEAQ in the germline V gene (reference sequence). This CDR3 is built from 18 residues. The CDR3 region is CASSLGFLAGVGNNEQFF. DNA for the CDR3: TGTGCCAGCAGCTTAGGCTTTTTAGCGGGAGTGGGTAACAATGAGCAGTTCTTC.

This chain joins TRBV7-2 and TRBJ2-7, with 7 bases lining up with TRBD1. The CDR3 is 16 residues long. CDR1 is SGHTA, CDR2 FQGNSA, per germline. Unmatched junction bases numbered 10, after V lost 5 bases and J lost 0 bases. In DNA, the CDR3 is TGTGCCAGCAGCATACTCACAGGGGCAAGCTCCTACGAGCAGTACTTC. Amino acid sequence: CASSILTGASSYEQYF.

This clone was counted a few times. The genes are TRBV19 and TRBJ1-5, with a weak D call TRBD1 (6 bases). There are 15 residues in the CDR3. The V end was cut by 5 bases, the J end by 1 base, with 12 bases between. CDR1 and CDR2 (germline): LNHDA, SQIVND (reference sequence). CDR3 sequence (DNA): TGTGCCAGTAGTGTACAGGGTCGAAGCAATCAGCCCCAGCATTTT. It is translated as CASSVQGRSNQPQHF.

This chain uses TRBV5-1 with TRBJ2-3; 7 positions agree with TRBD2. Trimming removed 0 bases from V and 9 bases from J; junction bases left unmatched: 10. Germline V lookup: CDR1 SGHRS, CDR2 YFSETQ. The CDR3 totals 15 residues. CDR3 protein: CASSLAGSSGRTQYF. The CDR3 bases are TGCGCCAGCAGCTTGGCCGGGTCTAGCGGTAGAACGCAGTATTTT.

The J gene is TRBJ2-7, the V gene TRBV10-3; TRBD2 is a possible D gene (5 bases). Trimming pared 0 bases from V and 0 bases from J, leaving 9 bases between. The CDR3 covers 15 residues. The V gene's germline CDR1 is ENHRY and CDR2 SYGVKD. CDR3 loop: CAISESYGSSYEQYF. CDR3 DNA sequence: TGTGCCATCAGTGAGTCGTATGGGAGCTCCTACGAGCAGTACTTC.

This clone has a single count. The chain uses TRBV11-2 and TRBJ2-1; 11 positions match TRBD2. Losses at the gene ends were 5 bases for V and 0 bases for J; bases not matched to a gene: 6. In germline, CDR1 is SGHAT, CDR2 FQNNGV. The CDR3 contains 17 residues. In DNA form, the CDR3 reads TGTGCCAGCAGCCCCAAACTAGCGGGAGCCTCCTACAATGAGCAGTTCTTC. Amino acid sequence: CASSPKLAGASYNEQFF.

The V gene is TRBV4-1, the J gene TRBJ2-3; D is ambiguous. The CDR3 is made up of 15 amino acids. Germline CDR1 reads MGHRA; CDR2 reads YSYEKL. The V end was cut by 4 bases, the J end by 3 bases, with 14 bases between. CDR3 coding DNA: TGCGCCAGCAGCCGAGGAGACCATCTAACAGATACGCAGTATTTT. Its translation is CASSRGDHLTDTQYF.